The 23 T cell receptor beta chains presented below share a single source sample, sequenced in a study of blood T cell repertoires in COVID-19. The assay was immunoSEQ multiplex PCR, and TCRdb's table has in-frame clones only and misses some. The sample carries about 50,000 clones, roughly 85% recorded once. The sequencing sample was made of peripheral blood. These receptor sequences come from a man in his sixties with acute or convalescent COVID-19.

The gene calls are TRBV28 and TRBJ2-5; 8 positions agree with TRBD2. Germline V gene sequence: CDR1 MDHEN, CDR2 SYDVKM. The CDR3 runs 15 residues. Losses at the gene ends were 5 bases for V and 1 base for J; bases not matched to a gene: 6. The CDR3 is CASSPASGSQETQYF. DNA of the CDR3: TGTGCCAGCAGTCCTGCCAGCGGGAGCCAAGAGACCCAGTACTTC.

A single count supports this clone. V gene TRBV5-4 combines with J gene TRBJ2-1; 12 bases are a match to TRBD2. The CDR3 has 16 residues. The V gene's germline CDR1 is SGHNT and CDR2 YYREEE (reference sequence). V shed 4 bases, J shed 2 bases, and the junction held 4 bases outside the gene matches. The CDR3 reads CASSPRTSGTYNEQFF. CDR3 nucleotides: TGTGCCAGCAGCCCAAGGACTAGCGGGACCTACAATGAGCAGTTCTTC.

The chain carries TRBV19 and TRBJ1-1; possible D gene TRBD1, 5 bases. Germline V gene lookup returns CDR1 LNHDA and CDR2 SQIVND (reference sequence). The CDR3 runs to 14 residues. Trimming took 6 bases from V and 3 from J, leaving 14 bases between them. The CDR3 nucleotides read TGTGCCAGTAGAGGCCGCGCCAGGGACACTGAAGCTTTCTTT. Translated: CASRGRARDTEAFF. Complete variable domain (other parts from reference TRBV19 and TRBJ1-1): DGGITQSPKYLFRKEGQNVTLSCEQNLNHDAMYWYRQDPGQGLRLIYYSQIVNDFQKGDIAEGYSVSREKKESFPLTVTSAQKNPTAFYLCASRGRARDTEAFFGQGTRLTVV.

The chain couples TRBV11-2 to TRBJ1-2; TRBD1 aligns across 7 bases. CDR1 is SGHAT and CDR2 is FQNNGV in the germline V gene. The V and J ends lost 8 bases and 4 bases, in that order; junction bases with no gene match: 16. There are 16 residues in the CDR3. Here the CDR3 reads CASSPGINRGGYGYTF. The CDR3 nucleotides are TGTGCCAGCTCTCCAGGGATCAACAGGGGTGGCTATGGCTACACCTTC.

J is TRBJ1-4 and V is TRBV2, with a possible D match to TRBD1 (6 bases). Germline assignment: CDR1 SNHLY and CDR2 FYNNEI. The CDR3 has 14 amino acids. The V end was cut by 6 bases, the J end by 0 bases, with 8 bases between. CDR3 in DNA: TGTGCCAGCAGCCGGACAGCAACTAATGAAAAACTGTTTTTT. Protein product: CASSRTATNEKLFF.

The chain links TRBV18 to TRBJ2-5; 10 bases align to TRBD2. Germline V lookup: CDR1 KGHSH, CDR2 LQKENI. The CDR3 runs to 16 residues. With V trimmed by 0 bases and J by 5 bases, 6 bases remained unmatched. CDR3 DNA sequence: TGTGCCAGCTCACCACCGTCAAGCGGGAGGGCCGAGACCCAGTACTTC. This encodes CASSPPSSGRAETQYF.

The chain employs TRBV7-9 and TRBJ1-1, with TRBD1 identical over 8 bases. Germline-derived CDR1 and CDR2 are SEHNR and FQNEAQ (reference sequence). The ends lost 5 bases at V and 9 bases at J; junction bases unmatched: 8. This CDR3 contains 13 residues. This chain's CDR3 is CASSPNQGAQAFF. The CDR3 DNA reads as TGTGCCAGCAGCCCTAATCAGGGGGCGCAAGCTTTCTTT.

This clone was counted between two and nine times. CDR3 in DNA: TGTGCCAGCAGCTTGGGACTAGCTCTTAATGAGCAGTTCTTC. Translating it yields CASSLGLALNEQFF. This chain joins TRBV11-1 and TRBJ2-1; 9 bases are a match to TRBD2. Looked up from germline, CDR1 is SGHAT and CDR2 is FQDESV (reference sequence). CDR3 length: 14 amino acids. Trimming took 3 bases from V and 7 from J; bases not matched to a gene: 4.

The chain employs TRBV2 and TRBJ1-3, with a tentative D call TRBD1 (6 bases). CDR3 size: 14 residues. Germline-derived CDR1 and CDR2 are SNHLY and FYNNEI. The V gene lost 6 bases and the J gene lost 3 bases, with 12 bases spanning the gap. The CDR3 region is CASSPGQIGNTIYF. The CDR3 nucleotides are TGTGCCAGCAGCCCCGGACAGATTGGAAACACCATATATTTT.

V gene TRBV29-1 combines with J gene TRBJ2-2; possibly TRBD2 for D (6 bases). CDR3 length equals 16 residues. Germline CDR1 reads SQVTM; CDR2 reads ANQGSEA. Trimming cost V 4 bases and J 0 bases, with 15 bases left between them. CDR3 bases: TGCAGCGTTGCATCTAGCGTAACCGCGAACACCGGGGAGCTGTTTTTT. It codes for CSVASSVTANTGELFF.

J is TRBJ2-3 and V is TRBV28, with D perhaps TRBD1 (6 bases). Germline-derived CDR1 and CDR2 are MDHEN and SYDVKM. The CDR3 covers 15 residues. V dropped 5 bases and J dropped 0 bases, with 12 bases sitting between them. The CDR3 DNA reads TGTGCCAGCAGTAGGGACACTACTAGCACAGATACGCAGTATTTT. This translates into CASSRDTTSTDTQYF.

The V gene is TRBV2, the J gene TRBJ1-6, with a possible D match to TRBD1 (6 bases). The CDR3 has 15 amino acids. Germline loops: CDR1 SNHLY, CDR2 FYNNEI. Trimming shortened V by 2 bases and J by 6 bases, and 11 bases separated the two germline ends. The chain's CDR3 is CASSEREGGNSPLHF. The DNA for the CDR3 is TGTGCCAGCAGTGAAAGGGAAGGGGGTAATTCACCCCTCCACTTT. The full variable domain, its missing parts supplied by reference TRBV2 and TRBJ1-6, is EPEVTQTPSHQVTQMGQEVILRCVPISNHLYFYWYRQILGQKVEFLVSFYNNEISEKSEIFDDQFSVERPDGSNFTLKIRSTKLEDSAMYFCASSEREGGNSPLHFGNGTRLTVT.

The genes are TRBV5-1 and TRBJ1-3, with TRBD1 as a possible D gene (6 bases). V shed 4 bases and J shed 9 bases, with 17 bases lying between them. The CDR3 length is 14 residues. Germline values: CDR1 SGHRS, CDR2 YFSETQ. CDR3 loop: CASSPTGTIGTIYF. The CDR3 nucleotides read TGCGCCAGCAGCCCGACAGGAACGATTGGCACCATATATTTT.

The chain has TRBV4-1 and TRBJ1-3; no definite D call. CDR3 length equals 15 residues. The germline V and J ends were trimmed by 1 base and 4 bases, with 11 bases remaining between them. Germline values: CDR1 MGHRA, CDR2 YSYEKL. CDR3: CASSQGSPEGNTIYF. In nucleotides, the CDR3 is TGCGCCAGCAGCCAAGGGTCTCCGGAGGGAAACACCATATATTTT.

This chain connects TRBV29-1 to TRBJ2-1; 8 bases are shared with TRBD2. The germline V gene has CDR1 SQVTM and CDR2 ANQGSEA. The CDR3 totals 16 residues. Losses at the gene ends were 0 bases for V and 3 bases for J; bases not matched to a gene: 7. CDR3 sequence reads: CSVEDPLAVGYNEQFF. The CDR3 nucleotides are TGCAGCGTTGAAGACCCACTAGCGGTTGGCTACAATGAGCAGTTCTTC.

This chain joins TRBV29-1 and TRBJ2-3; 10 nucleotides line up with TRBD2. With V trimmed by 5 bases and J by 4 bases, 6 bases remained unmatched. The CDR3 runs to 14 residues. Germline lookup yields CDR1 SQVTM and CDR2 ANQGSEA. The CDR3 bases are TGCAGCGTTCCCATCAGCGGGGGGGCAGATACGCAGTATTTT. Its translation: CSVPISGGADTQYF.

There are a few counts of this clone. CDR3 nucleotide sequence: TGTGCCAGCAGCGCTGAGCCGGTTGTGGGGGGACGCCTCTACAATGAGCAGTTCTTC. This encodes CASSAEPVVGGRLYNEQFF. This chain connects TRBV7-7 to TRBJ2-1; weak D call: TRBD2 (6 bases). Per the germline V gene, CDR1 is SSHAT and CDR2 is FNYEAQ (reference sequence). The V gene lost 5 bases and the J gene lost 3 bases, with 26 bases spanning the gap. This CDR3 contains 19 residues.

The genes are TRBV5-1 and TRBJ2-3; TRBD1 matches at 10 bases. CDR1 and CDR2 (germline): SGHRS, YFSETQ. V trimming: 5 bases; J trimming: 1 base; junction bases outside the gene matches: 7. The CDR3 loop spans 16 amino acids. CDR3 DNA: TGCGCCAGCAGACCGACCGGGACAGGGGGCACAGATACGCAGTATTTT. Protein product: CASRPTGTGGTDTQYF. The whole variable domain, filled in from reference TRBV5-1 and TRBJ2-3, reads KAGVTQTPRYLIKTRGQQVTLSCSPISGHRSVSWYQQTPGQGLQFLFEYFSETQRNKGNFPGRFSGRQFSNSRSEMNVSTLELGDSALYLCASRPTGTGGTDTQYFGPGTRLTVL.

This chain links TRBV5-1 with TRBJ1-1; no reliable D call. V lost 3 bases and J 5 bases, leaving 14 bases between the germline ends. The CDR3 length is 14 residues. CDR1 and CDR2 from the germline V gene are SGHRS and YFSETQ. The CDR3 sequence: CASSSRGSRTEAFF. The DNA of the CDR3 is TGCGCCAGCAGCTCCCGGGGTTCGAGGACTGAAGCTTTCTTT.

This sequence joins TRBV9 and TRBJ1-3, with a weak D call TRBD1 (6 bases). CDR1 is SGDLS and CDR2 is YYNGEE in the germline V gene. The V and J ends lost 3 bases and 3 bases respectively, with 16 bases between them. The CDR3 is made up of 16 amino acids. The CDR3 here is CASSALQGSGGNTIYF. The CDR3, as DNA: TGTGCCAGCAGCGCGTTACAGGGATCAGGTGGAAACACCATATATTTT.

The V and J genes are TRBV3-1 (or the pseudogene TRBV3-2) and TRBJ2-5; 7 bases are a match to TRBD1. After removal of 4 bases from V and 3 bases from J, the junction contained 5 bases not matched to a gene. The germline V gene encodes CDR1 LGHDT and CDR2 YNNKEL (reference sequence). The CDR3 sequence is 14 residues long. The CDR3 nucleotides are TGTGCCAGCAGCCCTGGGACAGTTGAAGAGACCCAGTACTTC. Its translation: CASSPGTVEETQYF.

The genes are TRBV5-4 and TRBJ2-5, with 12 bases matching TRBD2. V trimming: 2 bases; J trimming: 2 bases; junction bases outside the gene matches: 7. The CDR3 has 17 residues. In germline, CDR1 is SGHNT, CDR2 YYREEE (reference sequence). CDR3 region: CASSLGLAGRRQETQYF. CDR3 bases: TGTGCCAGCAGCTTAGGACTAGCGGGAAGAAGGCAAGAGACCCAGTACTTC.

The chain combines TRBV7-9 with TRBJ2-1; perhaps TRBD2 as D (5 bases). The germline CDR1 and CDR2 sequences are SEHNR and FQNEAQ (reference sequence). CDR3 size: 16 residues. The ends were cut back, 1 base at V and 2 bases at J, with 12 bases in the middle. The CDR3 spells CASSLVGRVTYNEQFF. The CDR3 DNA follows: TGTGCCAGCAGCTTAGTGGGGAGAGTGACCTACAATGAGCAGTTCTTC. Looking up the rest from reference TRBV7-9 and TRBJ2-1 gives the full variable domain: DTGVSQNPRHKITKRGQNVTFRCDPISEHNRLYWYRQTLGQGPEFLTYFQNEAQLEKSRLLSDRFSAERPKGSFSTLEIQRTEQGDSAMYLCASSLVGRVTYNEQFFGPGTRLTVL.